Shown below are 19 T cell receptor beta chains from a single sample sequenced in a study of shared clonotypes between healthy human individuals. Measured with immunoSEQ multiplex PCR; TCRdb has only the in-frame clones, and not every one. The sample lists roughly 1,100,000 clones, more than 65% occurring once. The source material was memory CD4+ T cells sorted from blood. The subset is: CD45RA-negative fraction. Every receptor here comes from a man younger than 30 in good health.

The chain employs TRBV14 and TRBJ1-6, with 8 positions matching TRBD1. Germline V gene data show CDR1 as SGHDN and CDR2 as FVKESK. V dropped 1 base and J dropped 0; count of bases not matched to a gene: 5. The CDR3 spans 18 residues. The CDR3 sequence is CASSQVHRGSSYNSPLHF. CDR3 DNA: TGTGCCAGCAGCCAAGTGCACAGGGGGTCCTCCTATAATTCACCCCTCCACTTT.

This clone came up a few times. The chain joins TRBV21-1 to TRBJ2-7; TRBD1, the table's D call, lacks a check against the DNA. TRBV21-1 is tagged as a pseudogene. The CDR3 extends over 14 amino acids. DNA of the CDR3: TGTGCCAGCACCCATGTCAGGGGCTCCTACGAGCAGTACTTC. This encodes CASTHVRGSYEQYF.

The chain joins TRBV9 to TRBJ2-1; perhaps TRBD1 as D (6 bases). The CDR3 has 13 amino acids. From germline, CDR1 is SGDLS and CDR2 YYNGEE. V was clipped by 3 bases and J by 10 bases, with 14 bases between them. The CDR3 nucleotides read TGTGCCAGCAGCGCGGGACACTCGGGGGAGCAGTTCTTC. Protein: CASSAGHSGEQFF.

This chain uses TRBV12-5 with TRBJ2-5, with 10 bases fitting TRBD1. Germline V gene lookup returns CDR1 LGHNT and CDR2 FRNRAP. Trimming at V came to 1 base and at J to 5 bases, leaving 4 bases not matched to a gene. CDR3 length: 15 residues. CDR3 loop: CASGLGQGAGETQYF. The CDR3, as DNA: TGTGCTAGTGGTTTGGGACAGGGGGCCGGGGAGACCCAGTACTTC.

This clone was detected a few times. In the same sample, other DNA sequences code for this CDR3. The chain employs TRBV6-5 and TRBJ1-2; the D is unclear. Germline-derived CDR1 and CDR2 are MNHEY and SVGAGI. Trimming cost V 4 bases and J 2 bases, with 8 bases left between them. The CDR3 contains 13 residues. The CDR3 DNA reads as TGTGCCAGCAGTTTAGATGGAAACTATGGCTACACCTTC. Translated, it gives CASSLDGNYGYTF.

The J gene is TRBJ1-5, the V gene TRBV2, with D unresolved. V was pared by 1 base and J by 5 bases, with 15 bases between. This CDR3 comprises 16 residues. CDR1 and CDR2 from the germline V gene are SNHLY and FYNNEI. This CDR3 reads CASSEEVRAADQPQHF. The DNA for the CDR3 is TGTGCCAGCAGTGAAGAGGTGAGGGCAGCTGATCAGCCCCAGCATTTT.

The chain recombines TRBV2 with TRBJ2-7, with D unresolved. The CDR3 covers 16 residues. Germline V gene sequence: CDR1 SNHLY, CDR2 FYNNEI. V was clipped by 5 bases and J by 7 bases, with 24 bases between them. The CDR3 sequence is CASSFLGGNLLREQYF. CDR3 nucleotide sequence: TGTGCCAGCAGTTTTTTGGGTGGTAATCTCCTACGGGAGCAGTACTTC.

This clone was detected many times. The V gene is TRBV9, the J gene TRBJ1-5; D is undetermined. The V end was cut by 3 bases, the J end by 1 base, with 11 bases between. Germline loops: CDR1 SGDLS, CDR2 YYNGEE. The CDR3 covers 15 residues. DNA for the CDR3: TGTGCCAGCAGCGGAGGTGAGCTCAGCAATCAGCCCCAGCATTTT. It is translated as CASSGGELSNQPQHF.

Only one count was recorded for this clone. V is TRBV7-9 and J is TRBJ1-1; the D is unclear. This CDR3 has 14 amino acids. Trimming pared 3 bases from V and 0 bases from J, leaving 8 bases between. Germline V gene data show CDR1 as SEHNR and CDR2 as FQNEAQ (reference sequence). CDR3 nucleotides: TGTGCCAGCAGCTTTGAGGGTATGAACACTGAAGCTTTCTTT. Amino acid sequence: CASSFEGMNTEAFF. Full variable domain (remainder filled in from reference TRBV7-9 and TRBJ1-1): DTGVSQNPRHKITKRGQNVTFRCDPISEHNRLYWYRQTLGQGPEFLTYFQNEAQLEKSRLLSDRFSAERPKGSFSTLEIQRTEQGDSAMYLCASSFEGMNTEAFFGQGTRLTVV.

Comments on this clone: The sample contains more than one DNA sequence encoding this CDR3. The V gene is TRBV29-1, the J gene TRBJ1-5; no clear D gene. V dropped 4 bases and J dropped 4 bases, with 8 bases sitting between them. The germline V gene encodes CDR1 SQVTM and CDR2 ANQGSEA. The CDR3 length is 12 residues. Here the CDR3 DNA reads TGCAGCGTTGGGGCAGTTAATCAGCCCCAGCATTTT. Translated: CSVGAVNQPQHF.

The chain uses TRBV5-4 and TRBJ1-6, with TRBD1 identical over 7 bases. Germline V gene data show CDR1 as SGHNT and CDR2 as YYREEE (reference sequence). There are 15 residues in the CDR3. Germline trimming cut 0 bases from V and 10 bases from J; bases unmatched to any gene: 7. The CDR3 sequence is CASSLARQGESPLHF. As DNA, the CDR3 is TGTGCCAGCAGCTTGGCCAGACAGGGAGAATCACCCCTCCACTTT.

The chain has TRBV5-4 and TRBJ1-1; TRBD1 might be the D (5 bases). The CDR3 runs 15 residues. The V gene lost 4 bases and the J gene lost 0 bases, with 13 bases spanning the gap. Germline CDR1 and CDR2: SGHNT and YYREEE (reference sequence). CDR3 nucleotide sequence: TGTGCCAGCAGCCACCAGGGACTGCTGAACACTGAAGCTTTCTTT. This gives the protein CASSHQGLLNTEAFF. Supplemented by reference TRBV5-4 and TRBJ1-1, the full variable domain reads ETGVTQSPTHLIKTRGQQVTLRCSSQSGHNTVSWYQQALGQGPQFIFQYYREEENGRGNFPPRFSGLQFPNYSSELNVNALELDDSALYLCASSHQGLLNTEAFFGQGTRLTVV.

The V gene is TRBV19, the J gene TRBJ2-7; 8 bases match TRBD1. The germline V gene encodes CDR1 LNHDA and CDR2 SQIVND (reference sequence). V was clipped by 6 bases and J by 2 bases; unmatched bases: 9. The length of the CDR3 is 15 residues. CDR3 protein: CASSRQGYSPYEQYF. DNA for the CDR3: TGTGCCAGTAGCCGACAGGGGTATTCTCCCTACGAGCAGTACTTC.

V and J are TRBV7-9 and TRBJ1-4; TRBD1 might be the D (6 bases). V shed 5 bases and J shed 2 bases, with 12 bases lying between them. From germline, CDR1 is SEHNR and CDR2 FQNEAQ (reference sequence). This CDR3 spans 15 amino acids. The CDR3 protein is CASSRTDRTNEKLFF. The CDR3 DNA reads TGTGCCAGCAGCCGGACAGACCGCACTAATGAAAAACTGTTTTTT.

The V call is TRBV30, the J call TRBJ1-4, with D perhaps TRBD1 (6 bases). V was trimmed by 3 bases and J by 3 bases, leaving 17 bases between them. CDR3 length: 16 residues. Germline CDR1 reads GTSNPN; CDR2 reads SVGIG (reference sequence). DNA of the CDR3: TGTGCCTGGAGCTGGGCGGCCAGGGGCCCTAATGAAAAACTGTTTTTT. As protein: CAWSWAARGPNEKLFF.

The chain links TRBV27 to TRBJ1-4; D remains unclear. The length of the CDR3 is 12 residues. V lost 9 bases and J lost 5, with 10 bases in between. Germline CDR1 reads MNHEY; CDR2 reads SMNVEV (reference sequence). CDR3 nucleotides: TGTGCCAGTGGACGGAGAAATGAAAAACTGTTTTTT. It codes for CASGRRNEKLFF.

In this sample, this clone turned up once. The gene calls are TRBV6-5 and TRBJ1-1, with 7 bases identical to TRBD1. V was clipped by 10 bases and J by 7 bases; unmatched bases: 12. The CDR3 has 13 residues. Germline V gene sequence: CDR1 MNHEY, CDR2 SVGAGI. CDR3 nucleotides: TGTGCCACCGCCGGGACAGACCCTATTGAAGCTTTCTTT. This codes for CATAGTDPIEAFF.

V and J are TRBV2 and TRBJ2-7; D is tentatively TRBD1 or TRBD2 (5 bases each). In germline, CDR1 is SNHLY, CDR2 FYNNEI. The V end was cut by 4 bases, the J end by 6 bases, with 13 bases between. The CDR3 length is 13 residues. The CDR3 here is CASSVGVGFEQYF. CDR3 nucleotides: TGTGCCAGCAGTGTGGGGGTGGGGTTCGAGCAGTACTTC.

The genes are TRBV6-1 and TRBJ1-2; 7 nucleotides match TRBD1. Germline lookup yields CDR1 MNHNS and CDR2 SASEGT. The CDR3 loop spans 12 amino acids. Germline trimming cut 7 bases from V and 4 bases from J; bases unmatched to any gene: 3. CDR3 sequence reads: CASTGTAYGYTF. CDR3 sequence (DNA): TGTGCCAGCACCGGGACAGCCTATGGCTACACCTTC.